Below, one TCR beta chain is given with its context. This sample is part of a study of blood T cell repertoires in COVID-19. Clones were sequenced by immunoSEQ multiplex PCR, and TCRdb holds only the in-frame ones, with some missing. Of some 200,000 clones listed, 65% to 85% are singletons. Germline CDR1 reads MNHEY; CDR2 reads SVGAGI. The CDR3 length is 13 residues. V lost 6 bases and J 5 bases, leaving 10 bases between the germline ends. The specimen was peripheral blood. The J gene is TRBJ2-2, the V gene TRBV6-5, with D maybe TRBD1 (6 bases). This receptor was obtained from a woman younger than 45 who had recovered from COVID-19. The CDR3 nucleotides read TGTGCCAGCAGACTAACAGGGACCGGGGAGCTGTTTTTT. It translates to CASRLTGTGELFF.